This is a list of T cell receptor beta chains from one sample in a study of cytomegalovirus exposure and HLA in healthy donors. Only in-frame clones appear in the TCRdb table, and some are missing; sequencing was by immunoSEQ multiplex PCR. This table holds over 150,000 clones, around 78% found once. The material sequenced was PBMCs. Source of these receptors: a woman aged 50 to 60 in good health and CMV-seropositive. The CDR3 runs from the conserved cysteine through the conserved F or W. The D gene is left open where the match is weak. Rows may omit the clone size; those that give it use once, few, many or a size class.

cdr3_nt,cdr3_aa,d_call,v_call,j_call,clone_size,cdr3_length
TGTGCCAGCAGACCGGGACAGGGGGCTGAAGCTTTCTTT,CASRPGQGAEAFF,TRBD1,TRBV6-5,TRBJ1-1,once,13
TGCGCCAGCAGCCAAGCGACAGGGGGTCTGAACTATGGCTACACCTTC,CASSQATGGLNYGYTF,TRBD1,TRBV4-3,TRBJ1-2,NA,16
TGTGCCATCACCCCACTAGCGGGAGGCTCCAATGAGCAGTTCTTC,CAITPLAGGSNEQFF,TRBD2,TRBV10-3,TRBJ2-1,NA,15
TGTGCCAGCAGCCGCCAACAGGACAGGATCTACGAGCAGTACTTC,CASSRQQDRIYEQYF,TRBD1,TRBV5-6,TRBJ2-7,NA,15
TGTGCCAGTAGTATAGGGTGGGACAGGGGATCAGCAAAGGATGGCTACACCTTC,CASSIGWDRGSAKDGYTF,TRBD1,TRBV19,TRBJ1-2,NA,18
TGTGCCAGCAGCTTGGGCATTTCGGAGACCCAGTACTTC,CASSLGISETQYF,NA,TRBV7-2,TRBJ2-5,NA,13
TGTGCCAGCAGCTTGTTCGGGACAGCGAACACTGAAGCTTTCTTT,CASSLFGTANTEAFF,TRBD1,TRBV5-4,TRBJ1-1,NA,15
TGTGCCAGCAGCGTAGAGGCGGGGGGGCCGACCGGGGAGCTGTTTTTT,CASSVEAGGPTGELFF,TRBD2,TRBV9,TRBJ2-2,once,16
TGTGCCAGCAGCTCACTAGCGGGAGGGTACAATGAGCAGTTCTTC,CASSSLAGGYNEQFF,TRBD2,TRBV7-6,TRBJ2-1,NA,15
TGTGCCAGCAGTTTAATTCAGGGTGGTGGGGCCAACGTCCTGACTTTC,CASSLIQGGGANVLTF,NA,TRBV28,TRBJ2-6,NA,16
TGCGCCAGCAGCTTGTACAGGATTTCACCCCTCCACTTT,CASSLYRISPLHF,NA,TRBV5-1,TRBJ1-6,NA,13
TGTGCCAGCAGTGGCAACAGGGGGACTGAGCAGTTCTTC,CASSGNRGTEQFF,TRBD1,TRBV6-1,TRBJ2-1,NA,13
TGTGCCAGCAGTTCCACCGCCTCGACAGGGAACTATGGCTACACCTTC,CASSSTASTGNYGYTF,TRBD1,TRBV28,TRBJ1-2,NA,16
TGTGCCATCAGTGAAGGGACAGGGAGCGGCGGGGAGCTGTTTTTT,CAISEGTGSGGELFF,TRBD1,TRBV10-3,TRBJ2-2,NA,15
TGTGCCAGCAGCGTCCTTGGGGGCAGCGATGAGCAGTTCTTC,CASSVLGGSDEQFF,NA,TRBV9,TRBJ2-1,NA,14
TGTGCCAGTAGTCCGGACAGGGGCACTGAAGCTTTCTTT,CASSPDRGTEAFF,TRBD1,TRBV19,TRBJ1-1,NA,13
TGTGCCAGCAGTTCCCTGGGGGGGTACCAGCCCCAGCATTTT,CASSSLGGYQPQHF,NA,TRBV6-5,TRBJ1-5,NA,14
TGTGCCAGCAGCCGACAGGGGTTCTCCTACAATGAGCAGTTCTTC,CASSRQGFSYNEQFF,TRBD1,TRBV6-5,TRBJ2-1,NA,15
TGTGCCAGCAGCCCCAGGGACAGTCTTAATGAAAAACTGTTTTTT,CASSPRDSLNEKLFF,TRBD1,TRBV7-9,TRBJ1-4,NA,15
TGTGCCAGCAGCCATACATGGACAGGGAGGGTCTACGAGCAGTACTTC,CASSHTWTGRVYEQYF,NA,TRBV28,TRBJ2-7,once,16